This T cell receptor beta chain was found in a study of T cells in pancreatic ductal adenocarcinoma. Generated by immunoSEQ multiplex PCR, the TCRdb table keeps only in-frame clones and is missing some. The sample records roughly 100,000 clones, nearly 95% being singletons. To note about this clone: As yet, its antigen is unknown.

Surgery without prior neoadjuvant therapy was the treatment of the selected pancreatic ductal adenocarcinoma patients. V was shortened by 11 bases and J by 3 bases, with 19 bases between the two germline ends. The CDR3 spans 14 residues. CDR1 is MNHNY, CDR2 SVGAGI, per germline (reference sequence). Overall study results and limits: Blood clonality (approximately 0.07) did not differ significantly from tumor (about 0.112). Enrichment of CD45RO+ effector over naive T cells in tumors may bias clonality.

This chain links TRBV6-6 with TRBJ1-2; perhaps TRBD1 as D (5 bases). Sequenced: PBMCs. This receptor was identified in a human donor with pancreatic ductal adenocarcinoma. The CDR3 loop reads CAGGEDGGYYGYTF. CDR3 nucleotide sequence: TGTGCCGGGGGGGAAGACGGGGGTTACTATGGCTACACCTTC.